This T cell receptor (beta chain) derives from a study of tumor and adjacent non-tumor tissue in lung cancer. Overall study context: Patients were aged about 30 to 76, 10 men and 4 to 6 women, stage I to III. Study conclusions and caveats: TCR diversity was significantly greater in tumor than normal lung tissue. Top 100 clones took a larger repertoire share in normal lung.

TCRbeta libraries were built with three rounds of nested PCR, modified from ARM-PCR. TCRdb re-derived calls from the multiplex PCR reads in MiXCR, one entry per CDR3 protein. The table records roughly 75,000 distinct CDR3 sequences, approximately 80% of them present only once. This sample's RNA came from whole unsorted tissue. This non-tumor lung sample came from over 3 cm beyond the tumor edge. Comment on this clonotype: Its target is not known. One end of the junction varies from germline; a read error may be responsible.

Germline V gene data show CDR1 as SGHAT and CDR2 as FQNNGV. The CDR3 extends over 14 amino acids. The sample comprised distant non-tumor lung tissue. The clonotype was recovered from a man aged 60 to 75 with non-small cell lung cancer. The V call is TRBV11-2, the J call TRBJ2-6; the D gene is possibly TRBD1 (5 bases). The CDR3: CVSSPIYGANVLTF. The CDR3, as DNA: TGTGTCAGCAGTCCTATTTATGGGGCCAACGTCCTTACTTTC.